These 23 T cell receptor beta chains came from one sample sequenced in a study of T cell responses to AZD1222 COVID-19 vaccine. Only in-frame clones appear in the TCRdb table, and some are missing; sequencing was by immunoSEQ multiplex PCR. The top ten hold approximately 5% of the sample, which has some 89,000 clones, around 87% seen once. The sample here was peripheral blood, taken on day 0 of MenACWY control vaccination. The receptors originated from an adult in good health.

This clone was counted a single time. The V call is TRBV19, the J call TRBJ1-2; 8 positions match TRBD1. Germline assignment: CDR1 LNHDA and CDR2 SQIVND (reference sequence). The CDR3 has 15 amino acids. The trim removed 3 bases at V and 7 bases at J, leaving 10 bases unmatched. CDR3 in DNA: TGTGCCAGTAGTATGCGGAGGCAGGGGGCGCGTGGCTACACCTTC. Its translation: CASSMRRQGARGYTF.

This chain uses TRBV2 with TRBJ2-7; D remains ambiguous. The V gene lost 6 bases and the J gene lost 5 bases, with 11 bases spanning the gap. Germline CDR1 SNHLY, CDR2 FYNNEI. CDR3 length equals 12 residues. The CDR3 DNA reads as TGTGCCAGCAGCGTCGTATCTCACGAGCAGTACTTC. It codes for CASSVVSHEQYF.

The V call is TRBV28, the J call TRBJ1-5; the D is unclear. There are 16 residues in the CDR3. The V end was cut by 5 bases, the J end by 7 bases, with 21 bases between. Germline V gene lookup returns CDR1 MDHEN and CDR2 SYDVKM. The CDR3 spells CASSHQSRAFGQPQHF. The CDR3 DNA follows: TGTGCCAGCAGTCACCAGTCTCGGGCCTTCGGGCAGCCCCAGCATTTT.

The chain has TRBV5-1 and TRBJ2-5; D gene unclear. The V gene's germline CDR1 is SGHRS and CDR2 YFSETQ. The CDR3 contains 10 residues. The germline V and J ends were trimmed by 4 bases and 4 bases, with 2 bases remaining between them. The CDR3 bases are TGCGCCAGCAGCCTAGAGACCCAGTACTTC. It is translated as CASSLETQYF.

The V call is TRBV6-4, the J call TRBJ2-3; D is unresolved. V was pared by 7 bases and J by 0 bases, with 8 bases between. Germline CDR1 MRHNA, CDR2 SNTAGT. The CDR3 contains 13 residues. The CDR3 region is CASKSPSTDTQYF. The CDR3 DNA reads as TGTGCCAGCAAATCCCCTAGCACAGATACGCAGTATTTT.

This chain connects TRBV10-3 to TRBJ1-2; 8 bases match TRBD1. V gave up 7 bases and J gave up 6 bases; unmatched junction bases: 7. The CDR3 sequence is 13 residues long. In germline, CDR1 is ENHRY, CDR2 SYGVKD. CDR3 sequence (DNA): TGTGCCATCACTCAGGGGGCGCAGAATGGCTACACCTTC. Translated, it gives CAITQGAQNGYTF.

The CDR3 protein is CASSKAVQGGTEAFF. CDR3 DNA sequence: TGTGCCAGCAGCAAAGCTGTTCAGGGGGGCACTGAAGCTTTCTTT. This chain connects TRBV7-2 to TRBJ1-1; 7 nucleotides line up with TRBD1. The ends lost 5 bases at V and 4 bases at J; junction bases unmatched: 10. This CDR3 has 15 amino acids. In germline, CDR1 is SGHTA, CDR2 FQGNSA.

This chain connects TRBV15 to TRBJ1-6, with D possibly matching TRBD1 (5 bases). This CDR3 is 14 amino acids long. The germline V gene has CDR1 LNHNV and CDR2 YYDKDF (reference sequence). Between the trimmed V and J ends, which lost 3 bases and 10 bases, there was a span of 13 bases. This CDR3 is CATSSGQGGSPLHF. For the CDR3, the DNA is TGTGCCACCAGCAGTGGGCAGGGTGGGTCACCCCTCCACTTT. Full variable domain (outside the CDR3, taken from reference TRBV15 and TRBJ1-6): DAMVIQNPRYQVTQFGKPVTLSCSQTLNHNVMYWYQQKSSQAPKLLFHYYDKDFNNEADTPDNFQSRRPNTSFCFLDIRSPGLGDTAMYLCATSSGQGGSPLHFGNGTRLTVT.

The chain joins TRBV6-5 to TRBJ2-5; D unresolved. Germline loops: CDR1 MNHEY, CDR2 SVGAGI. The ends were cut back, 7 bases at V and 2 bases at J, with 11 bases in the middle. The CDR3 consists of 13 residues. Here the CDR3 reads CASKYWGQETQYF. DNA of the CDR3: TGTGCCAGCAAGTATTGGGGACAAGAGACCCAGTACTTC.

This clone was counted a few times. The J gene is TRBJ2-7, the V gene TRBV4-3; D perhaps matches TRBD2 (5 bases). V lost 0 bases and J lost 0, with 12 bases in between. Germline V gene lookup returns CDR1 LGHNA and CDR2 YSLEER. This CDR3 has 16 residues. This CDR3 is CASSQDTADVSYEQYF. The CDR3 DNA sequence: TGCGCCAGCAGCCAAGATACAGCGGACGTCTCCTACGAGCAGTACTTC.

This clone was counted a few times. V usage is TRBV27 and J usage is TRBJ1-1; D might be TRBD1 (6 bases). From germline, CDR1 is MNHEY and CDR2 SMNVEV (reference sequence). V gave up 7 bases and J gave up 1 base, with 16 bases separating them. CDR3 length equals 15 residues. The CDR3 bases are TGTGCCAGCAACTACGTGTACAGGGAGAACACTGAAGCTTTCTTT. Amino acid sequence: CASNYVYRENTEAFF.

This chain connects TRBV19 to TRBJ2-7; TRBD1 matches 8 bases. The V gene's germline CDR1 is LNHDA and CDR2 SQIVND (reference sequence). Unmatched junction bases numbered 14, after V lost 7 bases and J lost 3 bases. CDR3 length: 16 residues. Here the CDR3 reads CASTIRPGQALYEQYF. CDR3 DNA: TGTGCCAGTACCATCCGACCGGGACAGGCCCTCTACGAGCAGTACTTC.

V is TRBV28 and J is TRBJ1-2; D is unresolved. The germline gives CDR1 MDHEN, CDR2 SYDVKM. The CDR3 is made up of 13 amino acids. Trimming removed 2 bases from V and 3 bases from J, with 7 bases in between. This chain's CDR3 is CASSLRKDYGYTF. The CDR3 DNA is TGTGCCAGCAGTTTACGGAAGGACTATGGCTACACCTTC.

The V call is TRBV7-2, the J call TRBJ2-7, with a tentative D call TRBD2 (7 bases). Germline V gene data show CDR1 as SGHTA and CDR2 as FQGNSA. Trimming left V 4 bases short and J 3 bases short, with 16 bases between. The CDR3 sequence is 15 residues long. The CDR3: CASSYTIGGHYEQYF. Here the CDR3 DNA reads TGTGCCAGCAGCTACACAATCGGGGGGCACTACGAGCAGTACTTC.

CDR3 nucleotides: TGTGCCAGCAGCTCACAGGAACTAGCCAAAAACATTCAGTACTTC. Amino acid sequence: CASSSQELAKNIQYF. This rearrangement joins TRBV28 to TRBJ2-4, with D possibly TRBD1 on 5 matching bases. CDR1 is MDHEN and CDR2 is SYDVKM in the germline V gene. This CDR3 is built from 15 residues. V gave up 6 bases and J gave up 0 bases, with 12 bases separating them.

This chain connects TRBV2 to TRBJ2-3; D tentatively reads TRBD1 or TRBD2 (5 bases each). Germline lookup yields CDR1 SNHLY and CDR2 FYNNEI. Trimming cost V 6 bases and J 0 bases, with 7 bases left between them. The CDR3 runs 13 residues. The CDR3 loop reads CASRGDSTDTQYF. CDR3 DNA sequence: TGTGCCAGCAGGGGGGATAGCACAGATACGCAGTATTTT.

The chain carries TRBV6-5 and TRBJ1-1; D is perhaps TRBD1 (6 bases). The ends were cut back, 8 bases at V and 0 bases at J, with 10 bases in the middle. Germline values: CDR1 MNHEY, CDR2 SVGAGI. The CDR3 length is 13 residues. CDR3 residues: CASGQTMNTEAFF. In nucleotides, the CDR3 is TGTGCCAGCGGACAGACCATGAACACTGAAGCTTTCTTT.

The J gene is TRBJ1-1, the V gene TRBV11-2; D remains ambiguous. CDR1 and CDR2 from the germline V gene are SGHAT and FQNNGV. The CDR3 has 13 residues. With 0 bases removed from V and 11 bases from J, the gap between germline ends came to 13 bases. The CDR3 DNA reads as TGTGCCAGCAGCTTAGATGGGATCCGGAGGGCTTTCTTT. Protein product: CASSLDGIRRAFF. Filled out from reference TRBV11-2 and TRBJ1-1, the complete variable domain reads EAGVAQSPRYKIIEKRQSVAFWCNPISGHATLYWYQQILGQGPKLLIQFQNNGVVDDSQLPKDRFSAERLKGVDSTLKIQPAKLEDSAVYLCASSLDGIRRAFFGQGTRLTVV.

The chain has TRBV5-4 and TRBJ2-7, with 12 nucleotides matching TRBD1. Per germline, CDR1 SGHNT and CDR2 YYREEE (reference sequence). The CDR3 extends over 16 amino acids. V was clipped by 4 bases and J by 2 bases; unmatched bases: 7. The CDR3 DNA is TGTGCCAGCAGCACGAAGGGACAGGGGGCACCCTACGAGCAGTACTTC. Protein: CASSTKGQGAPYEQYF. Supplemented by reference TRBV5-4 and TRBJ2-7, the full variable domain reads ETGVTQSPTHLIKTRGQQVTLRCSSQSGHNTVSWYQQALGQGPQFIFQYYREEENGRGNFPPRFSGLQFPNYSSELNVNALELDDSALYLCASSTKGQGAPYEQYFGPGTRLTVT.

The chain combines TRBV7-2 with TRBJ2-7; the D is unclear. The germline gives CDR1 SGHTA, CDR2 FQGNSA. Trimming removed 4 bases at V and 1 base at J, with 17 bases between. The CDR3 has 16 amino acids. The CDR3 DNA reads TGTGCCAGCAGCTACACCAGATTTGAGGCATCCTACGAGCAGTACTTC. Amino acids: CASSYTRFEASYEQYF.

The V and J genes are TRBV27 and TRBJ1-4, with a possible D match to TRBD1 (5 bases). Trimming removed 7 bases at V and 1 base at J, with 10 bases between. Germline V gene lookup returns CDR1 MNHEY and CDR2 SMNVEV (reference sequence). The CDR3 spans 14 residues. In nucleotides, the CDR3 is TGTGCCAGCAAACCACAGGAAACTAATGAAAAACTGTTTTTT. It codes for CASKPQETNEKLFF.

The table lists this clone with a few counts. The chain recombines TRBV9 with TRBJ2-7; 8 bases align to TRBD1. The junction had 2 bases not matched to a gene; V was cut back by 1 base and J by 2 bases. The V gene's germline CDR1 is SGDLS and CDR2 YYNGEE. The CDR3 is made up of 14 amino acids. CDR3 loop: CASSVQDRAYEQYF. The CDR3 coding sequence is TGTGCCAGCAGCGTACAGGACAGGGCCTACGAGCAGTACTTC.

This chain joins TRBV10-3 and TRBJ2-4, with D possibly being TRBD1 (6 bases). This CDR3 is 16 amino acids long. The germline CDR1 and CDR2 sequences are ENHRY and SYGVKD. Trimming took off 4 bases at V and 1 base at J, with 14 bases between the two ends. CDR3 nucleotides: TGTGCCATCAGTGTCTCTGGGCAGGGGGCCAAAAACATTCAGTACTTC. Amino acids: CAISVSGQGAKNIQYF.